This T cell receptor beta chain comes out of a study of blood T cell repertoires in COVID-19. Study details: From the United States, Italy and Spain came samples of acute and convalescent COVID-19. T cells, B-cell-depleted T cells, or PBMCs provided the cDNA or gDNA that served as material.

Germline CDR1 reads MNHNY; CDR2 reads SVGAGI (reference sequence). V shed 5 bases and J shed 6 bases, with 8 bases lying between them. This CDR3 has 12 residues. How the authors handled the data: Estimates of nucleated cell counts were drawn from the amplification of reference gene primers. The assay was immunoSEQ multiplex PCR, and TCRdb's table has in-frame clones only and misses some. V and J calls plus clone size are reproduced from that table; the DNA served to infer D and trimming. Found here are fewer than 75,000 clones, about 91% of them singletons; the top ten hold approximately 8.9%. This sequence joins TRBV6-6 and TRBJ2-1, with D hard to call. The sequenced sample was peripheral blood. The TCR originated in a man older than 75 with acute or convalescent COVID-19. The CDR3 here is CASSINSNEQFF. The CDR3 DNA is TGTGCCAGCAGTATAAACAGCAATGAGCAGTTCTTC.